A single sample is the source of the 15 T cell receptor beta chains below, sequenced in a study of cytomegalovirus exposure and HLA in healthy donors. The PCR contained 60 Vbeta and 13 Jbeta primers. The repertoire was sequenced with immunoSEQ multiplex PCR; TCRdb's copy has only in-frame clones and lacks some. This sample has roughly 130,000 clones, with over 70% found just once. Specimen: PBMCs. These receptors all stem from a woman aged 40-49 years in good health and CMV-seronegative.

The chain couples TRBV9 to TRBJ1-1; 7 positions match TRBD1. The CDR3 has 15 residues. The V gene end was trimmed by 0 bases and the J gene end by 4 bases; junction bases not matched to a gene: 6. The germline V gene encodes CDR1 SGDLS and CDR2 YYNGEE. CDR3 protein: CASSVGGRGATEAFF. The DNA of the CDR3 is TGTGCCAGCAGCGTAGGAGGCAGGGGGGCCACTGAAGCTTTCTTT.

The chain carries TRBV4-1 and TRBJ2-7; a weak D match, TRBD2 (6 bases). V was clipped by 0 bases and J by 2 bases, with 14 bases between them. The V gene's germline CDR1 is MGHRA and CDR2 YSYEKL. CDR3 length: 16 residues. The CDR3 DNA is TGCGCCAGCAGCCAAGATGGGAGCGGGTCTACCTACGAGCAGTACTTC. Translating it yields CASSQDGSGSTYEQYF.

The gene calls are TRBV6-6 and TRBJ2-2; 8 bases agree with TRBD1. The CDR3 spans 14 residues. Germline CDR1 is MNHNY and CDR2 is SVGAGI (reference sequence). V shed 8 bases, J shed 5 bases, and the junction held 7 bases outside the gene matches. CDR3 region: CASRDRSPTGELFF. In nucleotides, the CDR3 is TGTGCCAGCCGGGACAGGTCACCTACCGGGGAGCTGTTTTTT.

This chain links TRBV10-3 with TRBJ2-2, with a possible D match to TRBD1 (5 bases). CDR3 length equals 13 residues. Trimming took 3 bases from V and 4 from J, leaving 6 bases between them. Looked up from germline, CDR1 is ENHRY and CDR2 is SYGVKD. This chain's CDR3 is CAISDRATGELFF. The DNA for the CDR3 is TGTGCCATCAGTGACAGGGCCACCGGGGAGCTGTTTTTT.

The chain uses TRBV10-3 and TRBJ1-3; no clear D. Trimming pared 9 bases from V and 2 bases from J, leaving 11 bases between. The germline V gene encodes CDR1 ENHRY and CDR2 SYGVKD. The CDR3 loop spans 13 amino acids. In nucleotides, the CDR3 is TGTGCCATTGGGGAGCCCCCTGGAAACACCATATATTTT. This translates into CAIGEPPGNTIYF.

This clone showed up just once. The V and J genes are TRBV9 and TRBJ2-5; D is possibly TRBD2 (6 bases). The germline V gene encodes CDR1 SGDLS and CDR2 YYNGEE. The CDR3 runs to 14 residues. V dropped 0 bases and J dropped 7 bases, with 13 bases sitting between them. In DNA, the CDR3 is TGTGCCAGCAGCGTAGGCGGGACGATGGGGACCCAGTACTTC. As protein: CASSVGGTMGTQYF.

The chain employs TRBV5-1 and TRBJ2-7; D perhaps matches TRBD1 (6 bases). The length of the CDR3 is 14 residues. Germline V gene sequence: CDR1 SGHRS, CDR2 YFSETQ. The V gene lost 0 bases and the J gene lost 2 bases, with 9 bases spanning the gap. CDR3 region: CASSLDRVAYEQYF. The CDR3 region has the DNA TGCGCCAGCAGCTTGGACAGGGTGGCCTACGAGCAGTACTTC.

J is TRBJ1-1 and V is TRBV5-1; no definite D call. The V gene lost 0 bases and the J gene lost 1 base, with 10 bases spanning the gap. This CDR3 spans 15 amino acids. Germline CDR1 reads SGHRS; CDR2 reads YFSETQ. CDR3 sequence (DNA): TGCGCCAGCAGCTTGGAAGACACCCCGAACACTGAAGCTTTCTTT. Amino acid sequence: CASSLEDTPNTEAFF.

V is TRBV2 and J is TRBJ2-3, with D tentatively TRBD1 (6 bases). The CDR3 has 12 residues. Germline values: CDR1 SNHLY, CDR2 FYNNEI. Deletions cut 4 bases from V and 14 bases from J, with 16 bases between. The CDR3 DNA reads TGTGCCAGCAGTGGATCCCAGGGGAATCCGTATTTT. Protein product: CASSGSQGNPYF.

This clone has just a few counts. V usage is TRBV19 and J usage is TRBJ1-2, with D possibly matching TRBD1 (5 bases). The V end was cut by 2 bases, the J end by 0 bases, with 16 bases between. This CDR3 has 17 residues. The germline V gene has CDR1 LNHDA and CDR2 SQIVND (reference sequence). CDR3 bases: TGTGCCAGTAGTATATCGTCAGGGTCGGGAGCTAACTATGGCTACACCTTC. Encoded protein: CASSISSGSGANYGYTF. Based on the CDR3 plus reference TRBV19 and TRBJ1-2, the full variable domain is DGGITQSPKYLFRKEGQNVTLSCEQNLNHDAMYWYRQDPGQGLRLIYYSQIVNDFQKGDIAEGYSVSREKKESFPLTVTSAQKNPTAFYLCASSISSGSGANYGYTFGSGTRLTVV.

A note on this clone: Relative to the germline gene, one junction end is altered; a read error may explain this. Additional DNA sequences in this sample encode the identical CDR3. The chain combines TRBV6-6 with TRBJ2-3; 8 nucleotides line up with TRBD2. Germline CDR1 and CDR2: MNHNY and SVGAGI (reference sequence). The CDR3 is 16 residues long. The CDR3 region has the DNA TGTGCCAGTAGTTATCTCGGGGGGGACAGCACAGATACGCAGTATTTT. This sequence encodes CASSYLGGDSTDTQYF.

This clone was observed a handful of times. The chain is built from TRBV19 and TRBJ2-2, with D possibly TRBD1 on 7 matching bases. The CDR3 runs to 16 residues. Trimming removed 6 bases from V and 3 bases from J, with 17 bases in between. Per the germline V gene, CDR1 is LNHDA and CDR2 is SQIVND (reference sequence). The CDR3, as DNA: TGTGCCAGTAGGATTGGAGGGGGCGCGCACACCGGGGAGCTGTTTTTT. Translating gives CASRIGGGAHTGELFF.

The CDR3 loop is CASSLVGQDSEQYF. In DNA, the CDR3 is TGCGCCAGCAGCTTGGTGGGACAGGACAGCGAGCAGTACTTC. The V gene is TRBV5-1, the J gene TRBJ2-7, with 8 bases that match TRBD1. With 0 bases clipped from V and 6 bases from J, the junction kept 5 bases outside the gene matches. The CDR3 is made up of 14 amino acids. The germline CDR1 and CDR2 sequences are SGHRS and YFSETQ.

In its sample, this clone was seen once. The genes are TRBV15 and TRBJ2-7, with 10 bases matching TRBD1. The CDR3 has 16 amino acids. Unmatched junction bases numbered 9, after V lost 5 bases and J lost 2 bases. Looked up from germline, CDR1 is LNHNV and CDR2 is YYDKDF (reference sequence). The CDR3 loop reads CATSGGSGTGAYEQYF. The CDR3 DNA is TGTGCCACCAGCGGGGGGTCCGGGACAGGGGCCTACGAGCAGTACTTC.

J is TRBJ1-1 and V is TRBV9; 7 bases match TRBD1. This CDR3 comprises 16 residues. Germline CDR1 is SGDLS and CDR2 is YYNGEE. The trim removed 4 bases at V and 0 bases at J, leaving 9 bases unmatched. The CDR3 DNA reads as TGTGCCAGCAGCCTTGGACAGGACTACATGAACACTGAAGCTTTCTTT. Its translation is CASSLGQDYMNTEAFF.